The 13 T cell receptor beta chains below were found in one sample sequenced in a study of blood T cell repertoires in COVID-19. The data were produced by immunoSEQ multiplex PCR, yet TCRdb's version contains in-frame clones alone and is incomplete. In the table there are around 700,000 clones, 85% to 90% of which are singletons. Sequencing was done on a sample of peripheral blood. These receptors originate from a woman in her late teens or twenties with acute or convalescent COVID-19.

The V and J genes are TRBV9 and TRBJ2-1; 10 bases line up with TRBD2. Per the germline V gene, CDR1 is SGDLS and CDR2 is YYNGEE. Trimming took 4 bases from V and 3 from J; bases not matched to a gene: 4. The CDR3 contains 15 residues. The DNA of the CDR3 is TGTGCCAGCAGCTCTAGCGGGGGCGTCTACAATGAGCAGTTCTTC. It encodes CASSSSGGVYNEQFF.

This clone was picked up one time. The chain joins TRBV18 to TRBJ1-2, with D perhaps TRBD1 (5 bases). The CDR3 runs to 14 residues. V was pared by 6 bases and J by 3 bases, with 14 bases between. Germline lookup yields CDR1 KGHSH and CDR2 LQKENI. CDR3 sequence reads: CASSGARKYYGYTF. DNA of the CDR3: TGTGCCAGCTCTGGGGCAAGAAAATACTATGGCTACACCTTC.

This chain uses TRBV6-5 with TRBJ1-5; 7 nucleotides line up with TRBD1. The V gene's germline CDR1 is MNHEY and CDR2 SVGAGI. The CDR3 totals 15 residues. V dropped 2 bases and J dropped 5; count of bases not matched to a gene: 6. The CDR3 loop is CASSYLRQGHQPQHF. The CDR3, as DNA: TGTGCCAGCAGTTACCTCAGACAGGGCCATCAGCCCCAGCATTTT.

The chain carries TRBV7-2 and TRBJ2-5; 8 bases are a match to TRBD1. The ends lost 5 bases at V and 2 bases at J; junction bases unmatched: 10. CDR1 is SGHTA, CDR2 FQGNSA, per germline. CDR3 size: 16 residues. The CDR3 region is CASSQTGQGYQETQYF. The CDR3 DNA reads TGTGCCAGCAGCCAAACCGGACAGGGCTATCAAGAGACCCAGTACTTC.

The chain links TRBV4-1 to TRBJ2-3, with 7 bases that match TRBD1. Germline CDR1 MGHRA, CDR2 YSYEKL. CDR3 length: 15 residues. V trimming: 8 bases; J trimming: 5 bases; junction bases outside the gene matches: 13. CDR3: CASAPWTGDEDTQYF. The CDR3, as DNA: TGCGCCAGCGCGCCCTGGACAGGAGATGAAGATACGCAGTATTTT.

V is TRBV3-1 (or the pseudogene TRBV3-2) and J is TRBJ1-6; 7 bases are a match to TRBD1. This CDR3 contains 14 residues. Germline V gene lookup returns CDR1 LGHDT and CDR2 YNNKEL (reference sequence). V lost 1 base to trimming and J lost 10 bases; unmatched junction nucleotides: 4. The CDR3 DNA follows: TGTGCCAGCAGCCAAGTAGGGACAGAGTCACCCCTCCACTTT. Translating it yields CASSQVGTESPLHF.

This clone was seen just once. The chain has TRBV7-3 and TRBJ2-1; a possible D gene is TRBD2 (7 bases). Germline V gene data show CDR1 as SGHTA and CDR2 as FQGTGA. The V and J ends lost 5 bases and 7 bases respectively, with 15 bases between them. The CDR3 spans 14 residues. CDR3 nucleotides: TGTGCCAGCAGCGCCGGGGGGCCCGGGAATGAGCAGTTCTTC. Its translation: CASSAGGPGNEQFF.

The gene calls are TRBV6-5 and TRBJ2-7; a possible D gene is TRBD1 (5 bases). The CDR3 is 13 residues long. With 6 bases removed from V and 2 bases from J, the gap between germline ends came to 11 bases. Germline V gene lookup returns CDR1 MNHEY and CDR2 SVGAGI. The CDR3 here is CASRDGAAYEQYF. In nucleotides, the CDR3 is TGTGCCAGCAGAGATGGGGCGGCCTACGAGCAGTACTTC.

The gene calls are TRBV5-1 and TRBJ2-7; weak D call: TRBD1 (5 bases). CDR1 and CDR2 from the germline V gene are SGHRS and YFSETQ. CDR3 length equals 13 residues. V was clipped by 6 bases and J by 0 bases, with 10 bases between them. Here the CDR3 reads CASTQGISYEQYF. CDR3 DNA sequence: TGCGCCAGCACCCAGGGAATCTCCTACGAGCAGTACTTC.

The chain links TRBV11-2 to TRBJ2-3, with 10 bases aligning to TRBD2. Germline V gene sequence: CDR1 SGHAT, CDR2 FQNNGV. V shed 1 base and J 6 bases; nucleotides not matched to a gene: 4. CDR3 size: 15 residues. CDR3 amino acids: CASSLVLAGDDTQYF. CDR3 sequence (DNA): TGTGCCAGCAGCTTAGTGCTAGCGGGGGACGATACGCAGTATTTT.

The V call is TRBV29-1, the J call TRBJ1-2; D not resolved. V lost 4 bases and J lost 4, with 22 bases in between. Germline V gives CDR1 SQVTM, CDR2 ANQGSEA. The CDR3 loop spans 16 amino acids. As DNA, the CDR3 is TGCAGCGTTGTTTTTCTCAGTGAGAGGGTCGCCTATGGCTACACCTTC. Its protein is CSVVFLSERVAYGYTF.

The CDR3 region is CASSQETGPYGYTF. The CDR3 DNA sequence: TGTGCCAGCAGCCAAGAGACAGGGCCCTATGGCTACACCTTC. The J gene is TRBJ1-2, the V gene TRBV3-1 (or the pseudogene TRBV3-2); TRBD1 matches at 7 bases. CDR1 and CDR2 from the germline V gene are LGHDT and YNNKEL (reference sequence). The J segment lost 4 bases and the V segment lost 0 bases, leaving 2 bases of the junction unmatched. This CDR3 contains 14 residues.

V usage is TRBV4-3 and J usage is TRBJ2-3, with D possibly matching TRBD2 (6 bases). The V end lost 2 bases, the J end lost 0 bases, and 12 bases lay between the germline ends. The CDR3 has 16 amino acids. Looked up from germline, CDR1 is LGHNA and CDR2 is YSLEER. The CDR3 bases are TGCGCCAGCAGCCAATTTGCGGGGCCTAGCACAGATACGCAGTATTTT. Translation: CASSQFAGPSTDTQYF.